This TCR beta chain was documented in a study of blood T cells in healthy people across ages. Study findings and constraints: More naive CD4+ cells and higher diversity were found in long-lived than in aged donors. The study could not conclusively compare naive and antigen-experienced cells, given its unsorted PBMCs.

The table lists this clonotype with a few counts. Its target is unknown. CDR1 and CDR2 from the germline V gene are MNHNS and SASEGT. CDR3 length equals 16 residues. J lost 4 bases, V lost 6 bases, and 14 bases had no gene match. The authors ran a second PCR of about 6 to 11 cycles using a sample-barcoded 5' primer and a J-beta primer mix. TCRdb re-derived calls from the 5' RACE reads in MiXCR, one entry per CDR3 protein. The sample has fewer than 1,200,000 distinct CDR3 sequences; around 25% are singletons. These data were also filed under a second study, of T cells of mothers and their children. That study reports: Samples were obtained from three healthy Caucasian mothers and their six children.

The chain combines TRBV6-1 with TRBJ1-1, with 7 bases aligning to TRBD1. The sequenced sample was blood. This clonotype was obtained from a girl aged 2-9 years in good health. The CDR3 DNA reads as TGTGCCAGCAGCGTCCAGAGTGGAGGGGGCGTCACTGAAGCTTTCTTT. Translated: CASSVQSGGGVTEAFF.